These 19 T cell receptor beta chains came from one sample sequenced in a study of metastatic and nonmetastatic thyroid tumors. Treatment of any kind had been given to no patient before thyroid surgery. TCRdb redid the clone calls on the PCR reads using MiXCR. The sample lists about 38,000 clones; about 29% were seen once. Sequencing used blood. All receptors come from a male donor with papillary thyroid cancer or a benign thyroid nodule (not recorded which). Some clones in this sample may be carry-over from other donors' samples.

This chain links TRBV28 with TRBJ2-5, with D possibly TRBD2 on 6 matching bases. Trimming removed 6 bases from V and 4 bases from J, with 21 bases in between. The CDR3 runs 16 residues. Germline lookup yields CDR1 MDHEN and CDR2 SYDVKM. CDR3: CASSLGTGVVGETQYF. For the CDR3, the DNA is TGTGCCAGCAGCCTGGGTACGGGAGTAGTTGGAGAGACCCAGTACTTC.

This clone was recorded only once. V usage is TRBV7-2 and J usage is TRBJ2-7, with 9 bases aligning to TRBD1. Germline V gene sequence: CDR1 SGHTA, CDR2 FQGNSA. The junction had 12 bases not matched to a gene; V was cut back by 5 bases and J by 10 bases. This CDR3 is built from 14 residues. The CDR3 region is CASSPNSGTGTQYF. DNA of the CDR3: TGTGCCAGCAGCCCCAACTCCGGGACAGGGACTCAGTACTTC.

This clone appeared a few times. The chain links TRBV12-3 or TRBV12-4 to TRBJ1-5; unclear D gene. The CDR3 runs to 13 residues. V dropped 7 bases and J dropped 0 bases, with 7 bases sitting between them. The CDR3: CASTINSNQPQHF. CDR3 coding DNA: TGTGCCAGCACCATAAATAGCAATCAGCCCCAGCATTTT.

The J gene is TRBJ2-6, the V gene TRBV7-3; 9 positions agree with TRBD2. CDR3 length equals 18 residues. CDR1 SGHTA and CDR2 FQGTGA come from the germline V gene. V was clipped by 5 bases and J by 0 bases; unmatched bases: 8. The CDR3 DNA reads as TGTGCCAGCAGCCCGCAACTAGCGGGTAGCTCTGGGGCCAACGTCCTGACTTTC. Its translation is CASSPQLAGSSGANVLTF.

A remark on this clone: Additional DNA sequences in this sample encode the identical CDR3. The chain combines TRBV11-2 with TRBJ2-7; TRBD2 aligns across 11 bases. The length of the CDR3 is 17 residues. The junction had 9 bases not matched to a gene; V was cut back by 0 bases and J by 5 bases. Germline V gene sequence: CDR1 SGHAT, CDR2 FQNNGV. The CDR3 protein is CASSLDRFTSGSHEQYF. Written as DNA, the CDR3 is TGTGCCAGCAGCTTAGATCGGTTTACTAGCGGGAGTCACGAGCAGTACTTC.

This sequence joins TRBV28 and TRBJ2-7; the match to TRBD2 covers 12 bases. The CDR3 spans 17 residues. V shed 2 bases and J 4 bases; nucleotides not matched to a gene: 9. Germline loops: CDR1 MDHEN, CDR2 SYDVKM. This CDR3 reads CASSLRSTSGSLYEQYF. CDR3 coding DNA: TGTGCCAGCAGTTTACGTTCGACTAGCGGGAGTTTGTACGAGCAGTACTTC.

This clone was found a few times. V gene TRBV6-1 combines with J gene TRBJ2-7; D is possibly TRBD1 or TRBD2 (7 bases each). Germline assignment: CDR1 MNHNS and CDR2 SASEGT. V lost 8 bases to trimming and J lost 9 bases, with 20 bases between them. The CDR3 contains 13 residues. This CDR3 is CASQGGEQGPQYF. Written as DNA, the CDR3 is TGTGCCAGCCAGGGGGGGGAACAGGGACCGCAGTACTTC.

In its sample, this clone was seen once. V gene TRBV18 combines with J gene TRBJ2-7; perhaps TRBD2 as D (5 bases). Trimming removed 3 bases at V and 3 bases at J, with 6 bases between. CDR3 size: 12 residues. CDR1 is KGHSH, CDR2 LQKENI, per germline. The CDR3 DNA is TGTGCCAGCTCACCTGGGAGCTACGAGCAGTACTTC. The encoded protein is CASSPGSYEQYF.

This chain connects TRBV13 to TRBJ1-5, with D possibly TRBD1 on 5 matching bases. The germline V gene encodes CDR1 PRHDT and CDR2 FYEKMQ (reference sequence). CDR3 size: 18 residues. The ends were cut back, 0 bases at V and 0 bases at J, with 15 bases in the middle. In DNA form, the CDR3 reads TGTGCCAGCAGCTTAGGGGCAGGCGGGGGGTATAGCAATCAGCCCCAGCATTTT. This encodes CASSLGAGGGYSNQPQHF.

As concerns this clone: At one end the junction does not follow the germline gene, possibly because of a read error. The CDR3 DNA follows: TGTGCCAGCAGTCACTCGCCCGGACAGGGTTTGACTGAGCAGTTCTTC. Encoded protein: CASSHSPGQGLTEQFF. V and J are TRBV6-6 and TRBJ2-1; 8 bases map to TRBD1. The CDR3 is 16 residues long. Germline CDR1 MNHNY, CDR2 SVGAGI (reference sequence).

J is TRBJ1-5 and V is TRBV6-1, with 8 positions matching TRBD1. Germline V gene data show CDR1 as MNHNS and CDR2 as SASEGT. The trim removed 6 bases at V and 2 bases at J, leaving 0 bases unmatched. This CDR3 comprises 13 residues. The CDR3 spells CASRTGGNQPQHF. CDR3 bases: TGTGCCAGCAGGACAGGGGGCAATCAGCCCCAGCATTTT.

This clone has only a few counts. The genes are TRBV2 and TRBJ2-7; D remains ambiguous. Between the trimmed V and J ends, which lost 4 bases and 0 bases, there was a span of 10 bases. The CDR3 has 14 amino acids. Germline-derived CDR1 and CDR2 are SNHLY and FYNNEI. CDR3 sequence: CASSAFVSSYEQYF. CDR3 sequence (DNA): TGTGCCAGCAGTGCTTTTGTAAGCTCCTACGAGCAGTACTTC.

The rearrangement uses TRBV5-1 and TRBJ1-6, with D possibly matching TRBD1 (5 bases). With 6 bases removed from V and 0 bases from J, the gap between germline ends came to 19 bases. Germline V gene lookup returns CDR1 SGHRS and CDR2 YFSETQ. This CDR3 is built from 18 residues. The CDR3 loop is CASKGFSIGDSYNSPLHF. The CDR3 DNA sequence: TGCGCCAGCAAAGGATTTAGTATAGGGGACTCCTATAATTCACCCCTCCACTTT.

The chain employs TRBV27 and TRBJ2-3; no clear D. The CDR3 is 13 residues long. V was trimmed by 9 bases and J by 1 base, leaving 11 bases between them. The germline CDR1 and CDR2 sequences are MNHEY and SMNVEV (reference sequence). CDR3 sequence reads: CASTALGTDTQYF. The CDR3 bases are TGTGCCAGTACAGCGCTGGGCACAGATACGCAGTATTTT.

This clone was seen more than once but under ten times. This chain links TRBV12-3 or TRBV12-4 with TRBJ2-7; 7 nucleotides match TRBD2. The CDR3 totals 14 residues. Losses at the gene ends were 4 bases for V and 0 bases for J; bases not matched to a gene: 3. The CDR3 DNA reads as TGTGCCAGCAGTTGGACGGGGGGCTCCTACGAGCAGTACTTC. This sequence encodes CASSWTGGSYEQYF.

The chain carries TRBV13 and TRBJ2-3, with TRBD1 matching over 7 bases. The germline V gene encodes CDR1 PRHDT and CDR2 FYEKMQ (reference sequence). V dropped 6 bases and J dropped 2; count of bases not matched to a gene: 8. The CDR3 totals 15 residues. CDR3 sequence (DNA): TGTGCCAGCAGGCTCCGGGACAGCAACACAGATACGCAGTATTTT. This codes for CASRLRDSNTDTQYF.

This clone occurred a few times. The chain combines TRBV12-3 or TRBV12-4 with TRBJ1-1; the D is unclear. The CDR3 is made up of 11 amino acids. The ends were cut back, 5 bases at V and 7 bases at J, with 8 bases in the middle. The DNA for the CDR3 is TGTGCCAGCAGTCCCTCGGTTGAAGCTTTCTTT. This codes for CASSPSVEAFF.

The chain is built from TRBV20-1 and TRBJ2-2, with 8 nucleotides matching TRBD2. With 0 bases clipped from V and 1 base from J, the junction kept 10 bases outside the gene matches. CDR3 length: 18 amino acids. Germline V gene data show CDR1 as DFQATT and CDR2 as SNEGSKA (reference sequence). CDR3 protein: CSARDPSGRGWNTGELFF. In DNA, the CDR3 is TGCAGTGCTAGAGATCCAAGCGGGAGAGGGTGGAACACCGGGGAGCTGTTTTTT.

V is TRBV6-1 and J is TRBJ1-2; D perhaps matches TRBD1 (6 bases). CDR3 size: 15 residues. Germline V gene lookup returns CDR1 MNHNS and CDR2 SASEGT. The germline V and J ends were trimmed by 6 bases and 2 bases, with 16 bases remaining between them. This chain's CDR3 is CASSIQGFSNYGYTF. The DNA of the CDR3 is TGTGCCAGCAGCATACAGGGATTTTCGAACTATGGCTACACCTTC.